Each of the 2 T cell receptor beta chains below was sequenced from the same sample in a study of cytomegalovirus exposure and HLA in healthy donors. 13 Jbeta primers and 60 Vbeta primers were used for the PCR. Repertoires were generated with immunoSEQ multiplex PCR, while TCRdb's copy carries only in-frame clones and drops some. The table has 310,000 or so clones, approximately 90% seen once. Sample: PBMCs. These receptors were obtained from a woman younger than 35 in good health and CMV-seronegative.

The chain carries TRBV11-2 and TRBJ1-4; the match to TRBD1 covers 7 bases. Germline trimming cut 5 bases from V and 5 bases from J; bases unmatched to any gene: 5. The CDR3 covers 14 residues. CDR1 is SGHAT and CDR2 is FQNNGV in the germline V gene. CDR3 residues: CASSPTGSNEKLFF. CDR3 DNA: TGTGCCAGCAGCCCGACAGGGTCCAATGAAAAACTGTTTTTT.

This chain connects TRBV2 to TRBJ1-2, with 7 bases identical to TRBD1. Germline V gene lookup returns CDR1 SNHLY and CDR2 FYNNEI. Unmatched junction bases numbered 8, after V lost 5 bases and J lost 2 bases. The CDR3 is 15 amino acids. CDR3 nucleotides: TGTGCCAGCAGTCCATCCTTGACAGGGAACTATGGCTACACCTTC. It translates to CASSPSLTGNYGYTF.